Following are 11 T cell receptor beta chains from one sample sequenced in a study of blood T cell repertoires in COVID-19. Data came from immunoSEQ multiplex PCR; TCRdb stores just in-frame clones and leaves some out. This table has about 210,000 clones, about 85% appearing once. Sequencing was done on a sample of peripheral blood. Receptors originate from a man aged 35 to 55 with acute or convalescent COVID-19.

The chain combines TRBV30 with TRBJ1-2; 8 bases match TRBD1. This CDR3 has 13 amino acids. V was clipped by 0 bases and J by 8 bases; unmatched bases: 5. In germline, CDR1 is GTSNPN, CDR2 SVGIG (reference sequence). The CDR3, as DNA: TGTGCCTGGAGTGTACAGGGGGACAAAGGCTACACCTTC. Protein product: CAWSVQGDKGYTF.

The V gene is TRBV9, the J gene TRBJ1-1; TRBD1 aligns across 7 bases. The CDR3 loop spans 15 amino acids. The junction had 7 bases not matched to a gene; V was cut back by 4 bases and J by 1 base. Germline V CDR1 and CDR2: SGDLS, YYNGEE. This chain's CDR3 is CASSPRTGANTEAFF. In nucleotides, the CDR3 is TGTGCCAGCAGCCCTAGGACAGGAGCGAACACTGAAGCTTTCTTT.

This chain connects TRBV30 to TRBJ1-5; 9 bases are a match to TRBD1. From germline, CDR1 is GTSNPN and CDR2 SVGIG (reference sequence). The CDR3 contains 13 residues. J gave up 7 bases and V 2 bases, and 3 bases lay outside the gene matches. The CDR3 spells CAWSSTGGQPQHF. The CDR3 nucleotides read TGTGCCTGGAGTTCGACAGGGGGGCAGCCCCAGCATTTT.

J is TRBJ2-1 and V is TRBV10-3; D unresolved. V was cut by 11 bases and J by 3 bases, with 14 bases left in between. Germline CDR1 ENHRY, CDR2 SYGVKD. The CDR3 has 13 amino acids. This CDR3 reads CALRGSLYNEQFF. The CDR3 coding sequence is TGTGCCCTTCGCGGTTCCCTCTACAATGAGCAGTTCTTC.

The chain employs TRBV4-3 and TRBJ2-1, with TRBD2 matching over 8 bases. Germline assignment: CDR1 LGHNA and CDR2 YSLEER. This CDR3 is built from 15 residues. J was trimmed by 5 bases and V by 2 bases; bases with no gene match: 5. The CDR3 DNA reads TGCGCCAGCAGCCAATTACTAGCGGTTAACAATGAGCAGTTCTTC. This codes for CASSQLLAVNNEQFF.

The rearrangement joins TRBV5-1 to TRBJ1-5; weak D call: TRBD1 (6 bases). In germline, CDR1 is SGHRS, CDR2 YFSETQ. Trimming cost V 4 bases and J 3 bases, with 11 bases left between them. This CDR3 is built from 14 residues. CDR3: CASSLTGNNQPQHF. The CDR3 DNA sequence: TGCGCCAGCAGCCTTACAGGGAACAATCAGCCCCAGCATTTT.

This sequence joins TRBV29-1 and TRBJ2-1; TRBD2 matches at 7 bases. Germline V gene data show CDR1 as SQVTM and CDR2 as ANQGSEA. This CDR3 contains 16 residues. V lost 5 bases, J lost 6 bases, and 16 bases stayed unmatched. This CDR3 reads CSVPSGRDIYLNEQFF. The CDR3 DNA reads TGCAGCGTTCCTTCGGGGAGGGATATCTACCTCAATGAGCAGTTCTTC.

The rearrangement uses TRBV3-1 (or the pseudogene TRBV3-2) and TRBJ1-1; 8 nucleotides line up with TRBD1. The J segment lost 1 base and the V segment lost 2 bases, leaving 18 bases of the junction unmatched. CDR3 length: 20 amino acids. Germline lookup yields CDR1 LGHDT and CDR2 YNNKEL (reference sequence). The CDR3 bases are TGTGCCAGCAGCCAACCCACGGACAGGGTGGTTTTACCATCGAACACTGAAGCTTTCTTT. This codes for CASSQPTDRVVLPSNTEAFF.

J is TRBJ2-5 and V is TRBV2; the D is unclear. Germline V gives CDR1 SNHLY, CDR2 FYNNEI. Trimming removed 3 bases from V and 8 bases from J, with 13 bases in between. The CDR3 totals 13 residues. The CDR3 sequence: CASSDTRLGTQYF. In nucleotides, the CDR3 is TGTGCCAGCAGTGACACCCGCCTAGGAACCCAGTACTTC.

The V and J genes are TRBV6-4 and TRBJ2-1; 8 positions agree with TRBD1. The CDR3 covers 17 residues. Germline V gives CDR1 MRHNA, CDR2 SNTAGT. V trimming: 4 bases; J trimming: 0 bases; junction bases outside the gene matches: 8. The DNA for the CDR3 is TGTGCCAGCAGTGGGAGGACAGGGTCTCGCTCCTACAATGAGCAGTTCTTC. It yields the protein CASSGRTGSRSYNEQFF.

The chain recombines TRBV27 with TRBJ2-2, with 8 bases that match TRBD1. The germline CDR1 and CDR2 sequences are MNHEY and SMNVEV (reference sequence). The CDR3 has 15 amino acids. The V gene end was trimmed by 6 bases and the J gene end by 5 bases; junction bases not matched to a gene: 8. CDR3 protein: CASRDGQGRTGELFF. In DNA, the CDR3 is TGTGCCAGCAGGGATGGACAGGGTAGGACCGGGGAGCTGTTTTTT.